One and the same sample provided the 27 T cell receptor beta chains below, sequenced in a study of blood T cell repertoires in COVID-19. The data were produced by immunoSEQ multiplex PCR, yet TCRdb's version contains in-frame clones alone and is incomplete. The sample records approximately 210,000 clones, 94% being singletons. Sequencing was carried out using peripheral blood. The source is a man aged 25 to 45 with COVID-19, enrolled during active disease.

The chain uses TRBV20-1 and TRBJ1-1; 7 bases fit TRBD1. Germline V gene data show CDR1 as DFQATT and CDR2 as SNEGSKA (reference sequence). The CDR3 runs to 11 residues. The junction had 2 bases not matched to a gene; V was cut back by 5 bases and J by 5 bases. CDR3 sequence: CSAPGGTEAFF. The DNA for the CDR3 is TGCAGTGCTCCAGGGGGGACTGAAGCTTTCTTT.

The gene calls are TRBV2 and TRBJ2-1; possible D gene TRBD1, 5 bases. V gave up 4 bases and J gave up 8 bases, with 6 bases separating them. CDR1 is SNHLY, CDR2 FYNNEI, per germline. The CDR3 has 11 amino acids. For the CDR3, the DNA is TGTGCCAGCAGTGGACAGTATGAGCAGTTCTTC. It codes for CASSGQYEQFF.

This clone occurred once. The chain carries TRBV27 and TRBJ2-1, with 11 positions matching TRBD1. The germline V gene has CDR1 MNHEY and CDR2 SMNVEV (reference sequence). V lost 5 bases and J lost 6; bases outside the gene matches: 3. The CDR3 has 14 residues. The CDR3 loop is CASSPGTGGNEQFF. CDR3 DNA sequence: TGTGCCAGCAGTCCCGGGACAGGGGGCAATGAGCAGTTCTTC.

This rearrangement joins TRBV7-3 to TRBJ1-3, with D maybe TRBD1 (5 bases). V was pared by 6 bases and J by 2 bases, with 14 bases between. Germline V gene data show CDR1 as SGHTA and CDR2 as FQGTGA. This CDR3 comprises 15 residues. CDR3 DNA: TGTGCCAGCAGTCCTACAGGAAATACTGGAAACACCATATATTTT. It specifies CASSPTGNTGNTIYF.

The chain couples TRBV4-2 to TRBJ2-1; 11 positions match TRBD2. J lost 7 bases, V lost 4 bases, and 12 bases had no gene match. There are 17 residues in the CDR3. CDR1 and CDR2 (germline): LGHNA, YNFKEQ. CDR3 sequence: CASSLTSSGGARNEQFF. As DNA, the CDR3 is TGTGCCAGCAGCCTGACAAGTAGCGGGGGGGCCAGGAATGAGCAGTTCTTC.

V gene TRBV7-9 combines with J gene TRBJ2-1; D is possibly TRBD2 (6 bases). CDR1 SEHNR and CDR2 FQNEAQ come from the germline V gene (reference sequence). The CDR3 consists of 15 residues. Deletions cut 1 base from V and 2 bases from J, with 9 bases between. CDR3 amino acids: CASSLVGGPYNEQFF. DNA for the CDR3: TGTGCCAGCAGCTTAGTGGGGGGACCCTACAATGAGCAGTTCTTC.

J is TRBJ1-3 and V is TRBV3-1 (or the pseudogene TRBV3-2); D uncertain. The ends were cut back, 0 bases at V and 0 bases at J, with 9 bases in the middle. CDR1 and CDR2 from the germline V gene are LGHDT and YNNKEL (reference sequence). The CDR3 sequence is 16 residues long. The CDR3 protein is CASSQDQDISGNTIYF. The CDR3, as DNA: TGTGCCAGCAGCCAAGATCAGGATATCTCTGGAAACACCATATATTTT.

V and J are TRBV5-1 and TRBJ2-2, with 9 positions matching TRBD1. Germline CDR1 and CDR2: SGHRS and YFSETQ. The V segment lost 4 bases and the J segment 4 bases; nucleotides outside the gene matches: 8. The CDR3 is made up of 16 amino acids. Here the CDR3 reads CASSTGQGARTGELFF. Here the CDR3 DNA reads TGCGCCAGCAGCACGGGACAGGGAGCACGCACCGGGGAGCTGTTTTTT.

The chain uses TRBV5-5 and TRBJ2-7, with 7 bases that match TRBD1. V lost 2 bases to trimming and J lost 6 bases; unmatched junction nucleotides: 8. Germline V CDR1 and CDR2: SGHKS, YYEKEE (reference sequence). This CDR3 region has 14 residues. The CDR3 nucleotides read TGTGCCAGCAGCTTCAGACAGGGACCTGGCGAGCAGTACTTC. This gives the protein CASSFRQGPGEQYF.

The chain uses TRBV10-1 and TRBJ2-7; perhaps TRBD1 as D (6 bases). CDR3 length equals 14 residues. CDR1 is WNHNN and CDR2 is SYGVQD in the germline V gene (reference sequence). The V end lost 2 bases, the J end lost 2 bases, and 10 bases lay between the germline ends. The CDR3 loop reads CASSERDRPYEQYF. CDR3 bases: TGCGCCAGCAGTGAGCGCGACAGGCCCTACGAGCAGTACTTC.

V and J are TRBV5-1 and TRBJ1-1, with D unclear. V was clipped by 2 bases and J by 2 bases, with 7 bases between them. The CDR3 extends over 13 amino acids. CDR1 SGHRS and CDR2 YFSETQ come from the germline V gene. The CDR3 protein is CASSFQTNTEAFF. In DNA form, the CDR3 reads TGCGCCAGCAGCTTCCAGACAAACACTGAAGCTTTCTTT.

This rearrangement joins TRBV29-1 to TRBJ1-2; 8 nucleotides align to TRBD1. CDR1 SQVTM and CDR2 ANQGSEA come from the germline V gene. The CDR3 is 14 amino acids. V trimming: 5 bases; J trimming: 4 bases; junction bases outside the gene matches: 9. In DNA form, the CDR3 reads TGCAGCGTTCAGACAGGGGACAGTAGCTATGGCTACACCTTC. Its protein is CSVQTGDSSYGYTF.

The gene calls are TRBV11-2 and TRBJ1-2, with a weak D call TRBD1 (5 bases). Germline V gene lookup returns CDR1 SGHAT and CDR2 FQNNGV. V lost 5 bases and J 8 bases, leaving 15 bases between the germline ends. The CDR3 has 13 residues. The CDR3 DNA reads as TGTGCCAGCAGCCAAGACAGTTTCTCCGGCTACACCTTC. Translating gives CASSQDSFSGYTF. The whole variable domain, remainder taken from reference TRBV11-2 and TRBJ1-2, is EAGVAQSPRYKIIEKRQSVAFWCNPISGHATLYWYQQILGQGPKLLIQFQNNGVVDDSQLPKDRFSAERLKGVDSTLKIQPAKLEDSAVYLCASSQDSFSGYTFGSGTRLTVV.

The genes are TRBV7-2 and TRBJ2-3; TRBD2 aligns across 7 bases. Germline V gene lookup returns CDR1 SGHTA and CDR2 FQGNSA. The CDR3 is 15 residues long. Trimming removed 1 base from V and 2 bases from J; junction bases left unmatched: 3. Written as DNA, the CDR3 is TGTGCCAGCAGCTTAGAAGCGGGGATCACAGATACGCAGTATTTT. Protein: CASSLEAGITDTQYF.

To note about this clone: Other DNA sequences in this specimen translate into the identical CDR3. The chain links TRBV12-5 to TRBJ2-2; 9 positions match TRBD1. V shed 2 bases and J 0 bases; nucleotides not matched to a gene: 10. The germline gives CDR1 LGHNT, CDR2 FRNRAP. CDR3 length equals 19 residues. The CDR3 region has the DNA TGTGCTAGTGGTTTGTCCCCCGGGACAGGGACCTCGAACACCGGGGAGCTGTTTTTT. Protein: CASGLSPGTGTSNTGELFF.

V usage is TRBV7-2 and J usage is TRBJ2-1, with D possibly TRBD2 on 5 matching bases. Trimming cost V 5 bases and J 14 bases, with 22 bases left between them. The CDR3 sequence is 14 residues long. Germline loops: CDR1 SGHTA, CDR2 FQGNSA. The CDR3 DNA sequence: TGTGCCAGCAGCCAATCCGGGGTGTCCGGGGTAGAGTTCTTC. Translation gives CASSQSGVSGVEFF.

CDR3 DNA: TGTGCCAGCTCACCTAGACAGGATGGCTACACCTTC. Its protein product is CASSPRQDGYTF. This chain uses TRBV18 with TRBJ1-2, with D perhaps TRBD1 (6 bases). CDR1 and CDR2 (germline): KGHSH, LQKENI. CDR3 size: 12 residues. The V gene lost 3 bases and the J gene lost 6 bases, with 8 bases spanning the gap.

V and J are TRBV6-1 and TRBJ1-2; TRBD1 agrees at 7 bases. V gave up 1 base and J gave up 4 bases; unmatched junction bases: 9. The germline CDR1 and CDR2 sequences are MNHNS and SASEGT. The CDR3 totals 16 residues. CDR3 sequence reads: CASSEELGGVGYGYTF. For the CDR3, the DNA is TGTGCCAGCAGTGAAGAGCTAGGGGGCGTCGGCTATGGCTACACCTTC.

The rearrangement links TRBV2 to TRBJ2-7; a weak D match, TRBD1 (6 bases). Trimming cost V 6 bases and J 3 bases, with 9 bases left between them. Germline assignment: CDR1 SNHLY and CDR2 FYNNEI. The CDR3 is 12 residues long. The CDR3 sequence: CASSADSYEQYF. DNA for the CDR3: TGTGCCAGCAGCGCGGACAGCTACGAGCAGTACTTC.

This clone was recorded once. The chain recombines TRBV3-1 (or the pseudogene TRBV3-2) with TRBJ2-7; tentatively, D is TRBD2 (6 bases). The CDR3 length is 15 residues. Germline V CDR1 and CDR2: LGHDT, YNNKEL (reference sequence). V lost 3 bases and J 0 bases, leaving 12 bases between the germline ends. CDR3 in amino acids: CASSHPSDLSYEQYF. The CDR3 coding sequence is TGTGCCAGCAGCCACCCTAGCGACCTCTCCTACGAGCAGTACTTC.

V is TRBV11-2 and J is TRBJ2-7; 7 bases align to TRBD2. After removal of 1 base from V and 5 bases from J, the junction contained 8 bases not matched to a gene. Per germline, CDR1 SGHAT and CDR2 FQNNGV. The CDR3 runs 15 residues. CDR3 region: CASSLGKRGRNEQYF. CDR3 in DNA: TGTGCCAGCAGCTTAGGGAAGCGGGGTAGGAACGAGCAGTACTTC.

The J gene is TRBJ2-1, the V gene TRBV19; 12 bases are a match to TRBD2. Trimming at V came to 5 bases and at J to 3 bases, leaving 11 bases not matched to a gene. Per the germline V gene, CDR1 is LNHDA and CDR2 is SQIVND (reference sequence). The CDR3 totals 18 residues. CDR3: CASSLSRGLAGFYNEQFF. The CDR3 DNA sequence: TGTGCCAGTAGTCTCAGCCGCGGACTAGCGGGGTTCTACAATGAGCAGTTCTTC. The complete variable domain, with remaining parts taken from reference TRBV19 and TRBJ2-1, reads DGGITQSPKYLFRKEGQNVTLSCEQNLNHDAMYWYRQDPGQGLRLIYYSQIVNDFQKGDIAEGYSVSREKKESFPLTVTSAQKNPTAFYLCASSLSRGLAGFYNEQFFGPGTRLTVL.

CDR3 DNA sequence: TGTGCCAGCAGCGTCAATCGGGAAAGCACAGATACGCAGTATTTT. It translates to CASSVNRESTDTQYF. The chain employs TRBV7-9 and TRBJ2-3; the D gene is possibly TRBD2 (5 bases). Per the germline V gene, CDR1 is SEHNR and CDR2 is FQNEAQ (reference sequence). Trimming stripped 5 bases from V and 0 bases from J, with 12 bases between. This CDR3 contains 15 residues.

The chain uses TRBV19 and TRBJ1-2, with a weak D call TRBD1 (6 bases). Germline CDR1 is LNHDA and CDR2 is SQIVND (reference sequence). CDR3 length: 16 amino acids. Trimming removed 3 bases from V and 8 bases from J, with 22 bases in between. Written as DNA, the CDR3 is TGTGCCAGTAGTATGTCGATTCAGGGGAATGAAGGAGGCTACACCTTC. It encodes CASSMSIQGNEGGYTF. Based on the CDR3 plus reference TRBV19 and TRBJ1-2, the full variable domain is DGGITQSPKYLFRKEGQNVTLSCEQNLNHDAMYWYRQDPGQGLRLIYYSQIVNDFQKGDIAEGYSVSREKKESFPLTVTSAQKNPTAFYLCASSMSIQGNEGGYTFGSGTRLTVV.

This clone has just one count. The CDR3, as DNA: TGTGCCAGCTCACCGGGACAAACAAGCAATCAGCCCCAGCATTTT. It yields the protein CASSPGQTSNQPQHF. The chain carries TRBV18 and TRBJ1-5, with D tentatively TRBD1 (6 bases). Germline-derived CDR1 and CDR2 are KGHSH and LQKENI. The CDR3 contains 15 residues. The germline V and J ends were trimmed by 3 bases and 1 base, with 10 bases remaining between them.

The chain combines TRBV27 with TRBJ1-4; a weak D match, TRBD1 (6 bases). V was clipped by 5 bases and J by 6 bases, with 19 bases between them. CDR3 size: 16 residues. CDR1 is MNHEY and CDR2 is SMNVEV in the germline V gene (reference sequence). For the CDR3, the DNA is TGTGCCAGCAGTCCCTCGGGGGGGGCGGGAGATGAAAAACTGTTTTTT. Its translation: CASSPSGGAGDEKLFF.

CDR3 coding DNA: TGTGTCTCCCGGGAGACAGGGGGCTTGGATGAGCAGTTCTTC. It specifies CVSRETGGLDEQFF. The chain couples TRBV7-9 to TRBJ2-1, with 10 bases fitting TRBD1. Per germline, CDR1 SEHNR and CDR2 FQNEAQ (reference sequence). The CDR3 length is 14 residues.